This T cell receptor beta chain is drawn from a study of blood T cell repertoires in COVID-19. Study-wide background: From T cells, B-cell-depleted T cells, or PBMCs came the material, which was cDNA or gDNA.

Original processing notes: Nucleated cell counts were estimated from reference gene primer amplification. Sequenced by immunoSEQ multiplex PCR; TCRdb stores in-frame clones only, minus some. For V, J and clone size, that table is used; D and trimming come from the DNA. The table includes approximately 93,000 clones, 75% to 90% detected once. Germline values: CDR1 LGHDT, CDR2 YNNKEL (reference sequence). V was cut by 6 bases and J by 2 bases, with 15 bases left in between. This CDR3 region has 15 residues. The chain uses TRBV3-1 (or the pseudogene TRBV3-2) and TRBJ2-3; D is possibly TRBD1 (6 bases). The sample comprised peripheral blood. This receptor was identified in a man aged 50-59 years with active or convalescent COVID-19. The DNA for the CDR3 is TGTGCCAGCAGTGGGTTGGACAGCCCCACAGATACGCAGTATTTT. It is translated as CASSGLDSPTDTQYF.